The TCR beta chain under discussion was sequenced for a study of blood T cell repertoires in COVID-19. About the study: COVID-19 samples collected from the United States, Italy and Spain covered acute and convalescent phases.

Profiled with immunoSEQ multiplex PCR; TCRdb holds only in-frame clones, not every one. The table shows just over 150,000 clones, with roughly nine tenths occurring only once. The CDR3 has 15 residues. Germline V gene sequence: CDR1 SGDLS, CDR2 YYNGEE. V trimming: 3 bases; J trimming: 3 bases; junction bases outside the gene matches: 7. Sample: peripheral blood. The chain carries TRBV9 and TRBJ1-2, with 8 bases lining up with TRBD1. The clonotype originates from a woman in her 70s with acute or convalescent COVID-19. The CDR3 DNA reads TGTGCCAGCAGCGGGCAGGGGGCGGGGGACTATGGCTACACCTTC. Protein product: CASSGQGAGDYGYTF.